This entry lists 4 T cell receptor beta chains sequenced from one sample in a study of cytomegalovirus exposure and HLA in healthy donors. The primer mix had 60 Vbeta and 13 Jbeta primers. Method: immunoSEQ multiplex PCR; TCRdb's copy keeps in-frame clones and lacks some. The data show roughly 120,000 clones, more than 70% seen once. Specimen: PBMCs. These receptors all come from a human donor in good health.

This clone was seen a few times. This sequence joins TRBV4-1 and TRBJ1-5; D gene unclear. The ends were cut back, 6 bases at V and 4 bases at J, with 13 bases in the middle. Per germline, CDR1 MGHRA and CDR2 YSYEKL. This CDR3 is 14 amino acids long. The CDR3 region is CASSRTEENQPQHF. The CDR3 region has the DNA TGCGCCAGCAGTCGTACTGAGGAGAATCAGCCCCAGCATTTT.

The chain recombines TRBV4-1 with TRBJ2-7; a weak D match, TRBD2 (5 bases). Trimming pared 0 bases from V and 7 bases from J, leaving 22 bases between. The CDR3 loop spans 17 amino acids. CDR1 and CDR2 (germline): MGHRA, YSYEKL. In DNA form, the CDR3 reads TGCGCCAGCAGCCAAGATTGGCGGAGGACGGCTTTGGGGGAGCAGTACTTC. Its protein product is CASSQDWRRTALGEQYF.

The rearrangement joins TRBV5-1 to TRBJ2-1, with TRBD2 identical over 8 bases. CDR3 length: 15 amino acids. Germline lookup yields CDR1 SGHRS and CDR2 YFSETQ. The trim removed 1 base at V and 4 bases at J, leaving 4 bases unmatched. The CDR3 region is CASSLRRGAYNEQFF. CDR3 DNA sequence: TGCGCCAGCAGCTTGAGGCGGGGGGCTTACAATGAGCAGTTCTTC.

The genes are TRBV11-2 and TRBJ2-7; TRBD2 is a possible D gene (5 bases). The ends were cut back, 7 bases at V and 2 bases at J, with 15 bases in the middle. This CDR3 spans 14 amino acids. Germline V gives CDR1 SGHAT, CDR2 FQNNGV. The CDR3 sequence is CASTEGITTYEQYF. CDR3 DNA: TGTGCCAGCACCGAGGGAATTACGACCTACGAGCAGTACTTC.